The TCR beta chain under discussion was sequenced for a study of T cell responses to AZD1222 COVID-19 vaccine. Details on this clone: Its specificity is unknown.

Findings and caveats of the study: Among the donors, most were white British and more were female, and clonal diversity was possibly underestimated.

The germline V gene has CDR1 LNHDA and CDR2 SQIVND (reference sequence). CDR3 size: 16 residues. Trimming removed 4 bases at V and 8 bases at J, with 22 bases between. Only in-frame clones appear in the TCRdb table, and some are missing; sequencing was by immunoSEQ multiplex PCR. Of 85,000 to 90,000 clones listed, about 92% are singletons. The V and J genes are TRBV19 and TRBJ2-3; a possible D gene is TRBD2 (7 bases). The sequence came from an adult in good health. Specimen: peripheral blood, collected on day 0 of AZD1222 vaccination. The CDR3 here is CASSTGRGGRFGTQYF. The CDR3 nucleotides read TGTGCCAGTAGTACGGGAAGGGGGGGCCGTTTCGGTACGCAGTATTTT.